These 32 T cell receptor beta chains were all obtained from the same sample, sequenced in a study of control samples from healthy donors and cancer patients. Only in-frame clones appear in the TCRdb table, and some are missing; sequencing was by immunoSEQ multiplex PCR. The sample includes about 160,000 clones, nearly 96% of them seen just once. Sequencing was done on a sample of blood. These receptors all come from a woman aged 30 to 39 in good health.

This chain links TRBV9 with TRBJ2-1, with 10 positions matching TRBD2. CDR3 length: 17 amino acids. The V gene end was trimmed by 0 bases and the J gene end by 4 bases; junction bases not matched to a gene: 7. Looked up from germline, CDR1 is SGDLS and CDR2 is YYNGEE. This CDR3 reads CASSVGASGSPYNEQFF. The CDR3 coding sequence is TGTGCCAGCAGCGTAGGGGCTAGCGGGAGTCCTTACAATGAGCAGTTCTTC.

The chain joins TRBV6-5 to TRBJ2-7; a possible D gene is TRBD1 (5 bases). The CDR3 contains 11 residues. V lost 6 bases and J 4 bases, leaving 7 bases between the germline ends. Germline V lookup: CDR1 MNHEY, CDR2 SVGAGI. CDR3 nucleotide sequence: TGTGCCAGCAGAAGACAGTACGAGCAGTACTTC. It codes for CASRRQYEQYF.

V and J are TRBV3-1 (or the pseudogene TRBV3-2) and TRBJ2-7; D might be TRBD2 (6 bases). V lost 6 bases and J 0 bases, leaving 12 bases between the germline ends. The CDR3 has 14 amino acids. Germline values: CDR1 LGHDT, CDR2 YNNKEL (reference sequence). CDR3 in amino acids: CASSRTTSSYEQYF. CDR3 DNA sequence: TGTGCCAGCAGTCGGACGACTAGCTCCTACGAGCAGTACTTC.

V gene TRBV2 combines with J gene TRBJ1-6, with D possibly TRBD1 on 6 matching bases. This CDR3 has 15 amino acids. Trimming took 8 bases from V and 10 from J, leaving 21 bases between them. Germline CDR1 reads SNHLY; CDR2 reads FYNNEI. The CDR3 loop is CASGAGYRVNSPLHF. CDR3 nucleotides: TGTGCCAGCGGGGCGGGGTACAGGGTGAACTCACCCCTCCACTTT.

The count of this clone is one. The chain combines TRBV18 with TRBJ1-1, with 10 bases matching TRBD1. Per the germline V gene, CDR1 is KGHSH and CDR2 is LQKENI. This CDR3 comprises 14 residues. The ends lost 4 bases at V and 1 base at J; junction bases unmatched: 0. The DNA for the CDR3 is TGTGCCAGCTCACGGGACAGGGGGAACACTGAAGCTTTCTTT. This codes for CASSRDRGNTEAFF.

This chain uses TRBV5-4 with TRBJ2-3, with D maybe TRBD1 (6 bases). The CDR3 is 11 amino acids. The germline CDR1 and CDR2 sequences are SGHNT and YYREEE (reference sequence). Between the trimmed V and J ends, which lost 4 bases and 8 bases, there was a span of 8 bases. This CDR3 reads CASSRGGTQYF. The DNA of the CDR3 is TGTGCCAGCAGCCGAGGGGGTACGCAGTATTTT.

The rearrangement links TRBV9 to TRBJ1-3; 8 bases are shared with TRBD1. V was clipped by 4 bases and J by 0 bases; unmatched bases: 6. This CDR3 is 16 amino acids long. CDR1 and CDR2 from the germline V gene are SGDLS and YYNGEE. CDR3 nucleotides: TGTGCCAGCAGCCCGTACAGGGGGGACTCTGGAAACACCATATATTTT. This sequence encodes CASSPYRGDSGNTIYF.

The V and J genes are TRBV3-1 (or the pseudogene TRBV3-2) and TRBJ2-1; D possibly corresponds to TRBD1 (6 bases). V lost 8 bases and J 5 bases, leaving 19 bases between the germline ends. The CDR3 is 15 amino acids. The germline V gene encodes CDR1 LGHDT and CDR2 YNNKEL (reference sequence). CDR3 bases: TGTGCCAGCGGACCAATCGGGACAAACAACAATGAGCAGTTCTTC. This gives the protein CASGPIGTNNNEQFF.

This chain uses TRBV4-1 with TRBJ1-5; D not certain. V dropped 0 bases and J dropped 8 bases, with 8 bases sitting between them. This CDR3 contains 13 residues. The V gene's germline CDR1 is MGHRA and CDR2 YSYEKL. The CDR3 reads CASSQDSSKPQHF. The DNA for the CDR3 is TGCGCCAGCAGCCAAGATTCAAGCAAGCCCCAGCATTTT.

The CDR3 loop reads CAWSVEPGTGGFTDTQYF. Written as DNA, the CDR3 is TGTGCCTGGAGTGTGGAGCCCGGGACAGGGGGATTCACAGATACGCAGTATTTT. The chain couples TRBV30 to TRBJ2-3; TRBD1 matches 11 bases. This CDR3 is built from 18 residues. J was trimmed by 2 bases and V by 0 bases; bases with no gene match: 10. CDR1 is GTSNPN, CDR2 SVGIG, per germline (reference sequence). The whole variable domain, filled in from reference TRBV30 and TRBJ2-3, reads SQTIHQWPATLVQPVGSPLSLECTVEGTSNPNLYWYRQAAGRGLQLLFYSVGIGQISSEVPQNLSASRPQDRQFILSSKKLLLSDSGFYLCAWSVEPGTGGFTDTQYFGPGTRLTVL.

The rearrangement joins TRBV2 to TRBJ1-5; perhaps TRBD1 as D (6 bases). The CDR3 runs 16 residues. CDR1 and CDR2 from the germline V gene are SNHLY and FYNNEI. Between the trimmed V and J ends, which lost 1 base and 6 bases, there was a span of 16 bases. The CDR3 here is CASSEGGQGYVQPQHF. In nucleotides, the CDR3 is TGTGCCAGCAGTGAAGGAGGGCAGGGGTACGTTCAGCCCCAGCATTTT.

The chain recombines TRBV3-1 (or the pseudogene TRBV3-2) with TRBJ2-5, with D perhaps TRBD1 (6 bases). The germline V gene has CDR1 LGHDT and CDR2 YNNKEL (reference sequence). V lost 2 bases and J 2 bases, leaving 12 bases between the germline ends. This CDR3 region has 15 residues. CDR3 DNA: TGTGCCAGCAGCCAAAAAACAGGGCGACAAGAGACCCAGTACTTC. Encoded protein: CASSQKTGRQETQYF.

CDR3 in amino acids: CASSFTGLGTDTQYF. As DNA, the CDR3 is TGCGCCAGCAGCTTTACAGGGTTAGGCACAGATACGCAGTATTTT. The chain couples TRBV5-1 to TRBJ2-3; perhaps TRBD1 as D (6 bases). The germline gives CDR1 SGHRS, CDR2 YFSETQ. The CDR3 totals 15 residues. Trimming took 2 bases from V and 1 from J, leaving 11 bases between them.

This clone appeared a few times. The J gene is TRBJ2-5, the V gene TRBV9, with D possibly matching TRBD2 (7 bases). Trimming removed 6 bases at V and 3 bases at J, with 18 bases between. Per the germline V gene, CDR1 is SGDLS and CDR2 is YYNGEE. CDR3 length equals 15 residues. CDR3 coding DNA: TGTGCCAGCACCCGGGGGCTAGCGGAAAAAGAGACCCAGTACTTC. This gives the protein CASTRGLAEKETQYF.

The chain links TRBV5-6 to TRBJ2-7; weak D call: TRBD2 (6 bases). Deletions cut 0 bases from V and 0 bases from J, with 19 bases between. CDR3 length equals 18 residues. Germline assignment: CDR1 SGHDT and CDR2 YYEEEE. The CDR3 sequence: CASSLDGVWGRSSYEQYF. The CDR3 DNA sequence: TGTGCCAGCAGCTTGGACGGTGTATGGGGGAGGTCCTCCTACGAGCAGTACTTC.

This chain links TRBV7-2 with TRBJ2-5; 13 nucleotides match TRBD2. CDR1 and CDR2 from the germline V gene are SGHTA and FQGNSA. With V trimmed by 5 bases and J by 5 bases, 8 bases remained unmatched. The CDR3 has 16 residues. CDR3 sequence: CASSLLTSGGLETQYF. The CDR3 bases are TGTGCCAGCAGCCTTCTGACTAGCGGGGGGTTGGAGACCCAGTACTTC.

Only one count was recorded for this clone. CDR3 sequence (DNA): TGTGCCAGCAGCGCGCGCCTAGAGGCTTTCTTT. Amino acid sequence: CASSARLEAFF. The chain joins TRBV3-1 (or the pseudogene TRBV3-2) to TRBJ1-1, with D unclear. Germline values: CDR1 LGHDT, CDR2 YNNKEL (reference sequence). CDR3 length: 11 residues. Trimming took off 5 bases at V and 11 bases at J, with 12 bases between the two ends.

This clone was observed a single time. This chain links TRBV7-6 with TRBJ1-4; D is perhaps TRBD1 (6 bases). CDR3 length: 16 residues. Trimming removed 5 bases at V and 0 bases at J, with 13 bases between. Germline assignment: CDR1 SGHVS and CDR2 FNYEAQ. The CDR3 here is CASSPRTVPTNEKLFF. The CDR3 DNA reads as TGTGCCAGCAGCCCCCGGACAGTCCCAACTAATGAAAAACTGTTTTTT. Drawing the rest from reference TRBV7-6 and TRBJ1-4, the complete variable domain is GAGVSQSPRYKVTKRGQDVALRCDPISGHVSLYWYRQALGQGPEFLTYFNYEAQQDKSGLPNDRFSAERPEGSISTLTIQRTEQRDSAMYRCASSPRTVPTNEKLFFGSGTQLSVL.

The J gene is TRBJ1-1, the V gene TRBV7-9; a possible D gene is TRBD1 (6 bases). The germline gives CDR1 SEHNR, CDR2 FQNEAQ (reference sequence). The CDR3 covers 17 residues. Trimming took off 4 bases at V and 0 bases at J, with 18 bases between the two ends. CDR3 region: CASSSIGDTWMNTEAFF. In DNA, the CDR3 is TGTGCCAGCAGCTCGATAGGGGACACTTGGATGAACACTGAAGCTTTCTTT.

DNA for the CDR3: TGTGCCAGCAGTTGGGACAGGGGGGCCTACGAGCAGTACTTC. Amino acids: CASSWDRGAYEQYF. The chain recombines TRBV6-2 or TRBV6-3 with TRBJ2-7; 11 bases fit TRBD1. CDR1 MNHEY and CDR2 SVGEGT come from the germline V gene. Trimming took 4 bases from V and 2 from J; bases not matched to a gene: 1. The CDR3 loop spans 14 amino acids.

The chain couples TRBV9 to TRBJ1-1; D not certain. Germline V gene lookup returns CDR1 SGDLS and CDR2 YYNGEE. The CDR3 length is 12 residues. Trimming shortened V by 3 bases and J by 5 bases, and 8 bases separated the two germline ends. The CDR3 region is CASSALGTEAFF. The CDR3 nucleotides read TGTGCCAGCAGCGCCCTCGGGACTGAAGCTTTCTTT.

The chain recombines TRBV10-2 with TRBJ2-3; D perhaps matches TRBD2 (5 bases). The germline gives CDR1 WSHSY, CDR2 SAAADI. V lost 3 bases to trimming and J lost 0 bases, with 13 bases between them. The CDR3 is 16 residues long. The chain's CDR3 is CASSERERSSTDTQYF. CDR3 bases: TGCGCCAGCAGTGAAAGGGAGCGGAGTAGCACAGATACGCAGTATTTT.

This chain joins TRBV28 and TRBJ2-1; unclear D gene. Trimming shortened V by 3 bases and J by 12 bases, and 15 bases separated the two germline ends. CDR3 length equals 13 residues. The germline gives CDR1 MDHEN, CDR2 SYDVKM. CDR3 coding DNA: TGTGCCAGCAGTTTCTTCCAAAGAGGACGGCAGTTCTTC. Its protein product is CASSFFQRGRQFF.

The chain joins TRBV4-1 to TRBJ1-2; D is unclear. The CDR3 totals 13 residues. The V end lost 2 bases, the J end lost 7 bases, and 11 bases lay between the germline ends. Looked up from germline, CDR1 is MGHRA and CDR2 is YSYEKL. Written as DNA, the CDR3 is TGCGCCAGCAGCCAAATCTGGGAGTCTGGCTACACCTTC. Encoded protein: CASSQIWESGYTF.

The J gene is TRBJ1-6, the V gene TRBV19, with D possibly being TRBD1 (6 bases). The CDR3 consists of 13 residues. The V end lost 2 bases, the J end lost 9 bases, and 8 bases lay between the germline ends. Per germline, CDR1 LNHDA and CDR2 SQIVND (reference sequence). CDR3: CASSIRGGSPLHF. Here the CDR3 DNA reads TGTGCCAGTAGTATAAGGGGGGGTTCACCCCTCCACTTT. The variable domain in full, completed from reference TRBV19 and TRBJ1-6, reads DGGITQSPKYLFRKEGQNVTLSCEQNLNHDAMYWYRQDPGQGLRLIYYSQIVNDFQKGDIAEGYSVSREKKESFPLTVTSAQKNPTAFYLCASSIRGGSPLHFGNGTRLTVT.

DNA of the CDR3: TGTGCCACCAGTGACCCGCGACCTGGACAGGTGAACACCGGGGAGCTGTTTTTT. Translated: CATSDPRPGQVNTGELFF. V and J are TRBV24-1 and TRBJ2-2; 7 bases line up with TRBD1. Germline trimming cut 4 bases from V and 1 base from J; bases unmatched to any gene: 11. The germline V gene encodes CDR1 KGHDR and CDR2 SFDVKD. This CDR3 spans 18 amino acids.

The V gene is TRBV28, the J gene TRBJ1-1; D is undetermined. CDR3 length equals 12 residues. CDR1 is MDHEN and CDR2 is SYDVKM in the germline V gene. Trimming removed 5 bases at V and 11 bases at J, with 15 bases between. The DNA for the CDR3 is TGTGCCAGCAGTCGGGAAGGGCTCCGCGCTTTCTTT. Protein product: CASSREGLRAFF. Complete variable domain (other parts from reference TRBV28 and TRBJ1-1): DVKVTQSSRYLVKRTGEKVFLECVQDMDHENMFWYRQDPGLGLRLIYFSYDVKMKEKGDIPEGYSVSREKKERFSLILESASTNQTSMYLCASSREGLRAFFGQGTRLTVV.

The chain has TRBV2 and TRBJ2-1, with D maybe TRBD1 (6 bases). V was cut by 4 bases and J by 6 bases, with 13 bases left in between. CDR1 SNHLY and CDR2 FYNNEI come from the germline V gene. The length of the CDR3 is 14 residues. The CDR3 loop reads CASSGAEGGNEQFF. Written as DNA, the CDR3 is TGTGCCAGCAGTGGGGCCGAAGGGGGCAATGAGCAGTTCTTC. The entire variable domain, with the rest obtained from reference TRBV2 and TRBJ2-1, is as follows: EPEVTQTPSHQVTQMGQEVILRCVPISNHLYFYWYRQILGQKVEFLVSFYNNEISEKSEIFDDQFSVERPDGSNFTLKIRSTKLEDSAMYFCASSGAEGGNEQFFGPGTRLTVL.

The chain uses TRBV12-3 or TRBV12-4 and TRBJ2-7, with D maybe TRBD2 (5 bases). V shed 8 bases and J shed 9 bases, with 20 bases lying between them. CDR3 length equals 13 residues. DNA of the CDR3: TGTGCCAGCCGGCGGGTAGGGTCTCCGGGGCAGTACTTC. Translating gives CASRRVGSPGQYF.

CDR3 sequence reads: CSARVNYGYTF. The CDR3 DNA sequence: TGCAGCGCAAGGGTGAACTATGGCTACACCTTC. This chain joins TRBV29-1 and TRBJ1-2; the D is unclear. CDR1 and CDR2 (germline): SQVTM, ANQGSEA. Trimming removed 7 bases from V and 2 bases from J, with 8 bases in between. This CDR3 comprises 11 residues.

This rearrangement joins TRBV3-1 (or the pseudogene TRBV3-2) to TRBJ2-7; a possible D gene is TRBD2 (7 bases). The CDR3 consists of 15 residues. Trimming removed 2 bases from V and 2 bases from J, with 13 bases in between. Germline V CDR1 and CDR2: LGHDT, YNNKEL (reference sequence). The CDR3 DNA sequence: TGTGCCAGCAGCCAAAGGGGGGGGCGAACCTACGAGCAGTACTTC. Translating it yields CASSQRGGRTYEQYF.

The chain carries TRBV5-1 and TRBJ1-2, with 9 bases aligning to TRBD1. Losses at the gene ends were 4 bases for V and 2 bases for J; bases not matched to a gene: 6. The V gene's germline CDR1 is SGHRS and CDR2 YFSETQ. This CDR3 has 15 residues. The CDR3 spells CASSTGQGLNYGYTF. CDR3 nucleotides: TGCGCCAGCAGCACCGGACAGGGGCTAAACTATGGCTACACCTTC.